This T cell receptor (beta chain) comes out of a study of radiotherapy plus CTLA-4 blockade in lung cancer. Study details: Objective response was observed in more than 15% of patients, and disease control in roughly 30%.

Method: immunoSEQ multiplex PCR; TCRdb's copy keeps in-frame clones and lacks some. The table includes some 49,000 clones, around 83% detected once. Concerning this clone itself: Antigen: not known.

Trimming took off 6 bases at V and 3 bases at J, with 8 bases between the two ends. Germline values: CDR1 MDHEN, CDR2 SYDVKM. The CDR3 is made up of 12 amino acids. Notes on the study in general: The best prediction of response reportedly came from early blood T cell clone dynamics, with interferon-beta.

Sequencing used peripheral blood, obtained from a patient treated with radiotherapy plus ipilimumab. This TCR derives from a human donor with non-small cell lung cancer whose response to radiotherapy plus ipilimumab could not be evaluated. The rearrangement links TRBV28 to TRBJ1-2, with D maybe TRBD1 (6 bases). This CDR3 reads CASRDRYYGYTF. The CDR3 DNA reads TGTGCCAGCAGAGACAGGTACTATGGCTACACCTTC.